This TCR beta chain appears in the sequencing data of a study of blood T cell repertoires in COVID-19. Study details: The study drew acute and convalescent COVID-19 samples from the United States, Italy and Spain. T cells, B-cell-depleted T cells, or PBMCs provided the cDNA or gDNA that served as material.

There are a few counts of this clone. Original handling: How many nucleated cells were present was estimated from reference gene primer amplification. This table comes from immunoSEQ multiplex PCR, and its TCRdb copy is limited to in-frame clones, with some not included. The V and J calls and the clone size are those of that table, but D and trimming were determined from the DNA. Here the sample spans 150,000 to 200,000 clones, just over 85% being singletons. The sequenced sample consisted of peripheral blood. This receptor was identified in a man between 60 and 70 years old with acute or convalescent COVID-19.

The CDR3 sequence is CASSGGLLRREKLFF. The DNA of the CDR3 is TGTGCCAGCTCAGGCGGACTCCTCAGGAGGGAAAAACTGTTTTTT. The chain combines TRBV18 with TRBJ1-4; no reliable D call. Germline V lookup: CDR1 KGHSH, CDR2 LQKENI. The CDR3 consists of 15 residues. Trimming shortened V by 5 bases and J by 8 bases, and 18 bases separated the two germline ends.